The clone carrying this TCR beta chain was seen once. Its matching antigen is unknown. Sequence at one end of the junction differs from germline and may be a read error. This specimen comes from a study of cytomegalovirus exposure and HLA in healthy donors. Study-wide results and caveats: Overall, approximately 180 TCR beta chains were annotated as cytomegalovirus-associated. It was assumed in the presence/absence analyses that sequencing depth was roughly uniform across donors. Most TCRs appeared rarely, but some public TCRs recurred in many donors.

Both 60 Vbeta primers and 13 Jbeta primers went into the PCR. Authors' data handling: Around 10 million shared chains were among around 78 million unique TCR beta chains counted in a later analysis. Only in-frame clones appear in the TCRdb table, and some are missing; sequencing was by immunoSEQ multiplex PCR. V and J calls and clone size follow that table, whereas D and trimming were derived from the DNA. The sample consists of fewer than 100,000 clones, more than 70% of them appearing once. The origin of this receptor is a woman aged 40 to 49 in good health and CMV-seronegative. The sequenced sample was PBMCs.

This CDR3 reads CAWSAGQGGGYPF. The CDR3 DNA reads TGTGCCTGGAGTGCAGGACAGGGTGGCGGCTACCCCTTC. This chain joins TRBV30 and TRBJ1-2, with 8 bases matching TRBD1. Germline V CDR1 and CDR2: GTSNPN, SVGIG (reference sequence). This CDR3 region has 13 residues. Combining the CDR3 with reference TRBV30 and TRBJ1-2 gives the whole variable domain SQTIHQWPATLVQPVGSPLSLECTVEGTSNPNLYWYRQAAGRGLQLLFYSVGIGQISSEVPQNLSASRPQDRQFILSSKKLLLSDSGFYLCAWSAGQGGGYPFGSGTRLTVV.